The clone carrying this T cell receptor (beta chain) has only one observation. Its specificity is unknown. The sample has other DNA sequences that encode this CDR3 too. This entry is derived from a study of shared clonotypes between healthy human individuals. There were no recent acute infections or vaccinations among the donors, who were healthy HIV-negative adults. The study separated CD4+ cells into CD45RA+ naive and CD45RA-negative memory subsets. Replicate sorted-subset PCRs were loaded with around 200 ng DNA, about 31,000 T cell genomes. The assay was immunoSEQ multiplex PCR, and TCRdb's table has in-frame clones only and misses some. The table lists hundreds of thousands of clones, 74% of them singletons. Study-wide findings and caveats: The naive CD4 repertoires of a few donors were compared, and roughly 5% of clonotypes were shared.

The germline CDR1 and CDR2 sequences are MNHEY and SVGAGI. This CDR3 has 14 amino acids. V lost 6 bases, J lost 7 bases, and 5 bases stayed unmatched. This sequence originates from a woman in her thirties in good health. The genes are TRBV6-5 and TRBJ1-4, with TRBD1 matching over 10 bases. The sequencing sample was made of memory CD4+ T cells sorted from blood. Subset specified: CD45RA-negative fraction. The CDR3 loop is CASSRDRGGEKLFF. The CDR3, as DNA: TGTGCCAGCAGCAGGGACAGGGGCGGTGAAAAACTGTTTTTT.